This is a list of T cell receptor beta chains from one sample in a study of T cell repertoires in cytomegalovirus infection. MiXCR, run by TCRdb on the reads, gives a single entry per CDR3 protein. The sample comprises hundreds of thousands of distinct CDR3 sequences, roughly a third of which are singletons, and 15% to 20% rests with the top ten. The antigens for these receptors are not known. This material consisted of cultured PBMCs, taken from culture after CMV antigen stimulation. The origin of the receptors is a human donor in good health (CMV status not recorded). Some clones in this sample may be carry-over from other donors' samples. The CDR3 runs from the conserved cysteine through the conserved F or W. The D gene is left open where the match is weak. Clone size is given for some rows only: seen once, a few or many times, or a class if the clone is expanded.

clone_size,d_call,j_call,v_call,cdr3_aa,cdr3_nt
few,NA,TRBJ2-1,TRBV5-4,CASSPVWGSSGNEQFF,TGTGCCAGCAGCCCGGTGTGGGGGAGTTCCGGCAATGAGCAGTTCTTC
NA,NA,TRBJ1-1,TRBV27,CASSFVLNTEAFF,TGTGCCAGCAGTTTCGTACTGAACACTGAAGCTTTCTTT
few,TRBD2,TRBJ2-3,TRBV6-6,CASSYGLAGGTDTQYF,TGTGCCAGCAGTTACGGGCTAGCGGGAGGCACAGATACGCAGTATTTT
few,TRBD2,TRBJ2-3,TRBV28,CASSLEVSGSIYTQYF,TGTGCCAGCAGTTTAGAGGTTAGCGGGAGTATATATACGCAGTATTTT
NA,NA,TRBJ1-2,TRBV7-9,CASSPDGYTF,TGTGCCAGCAGCCCGGATGGCTACACCTTC
NA,TRBD2,TRBJ2-3,TRBV6-2/TRBV6-3,CASSKTPLAGGHFPSTDTQYF,TGTGCCAGCAGCAAAACCCCACTAGCGGGAGGGCACTTTCCTAGCACAGATACGCAGTATTTT
NA,TRBD2,TRBJ2-1,TRBV11-3,CASSQRGGRASSYNEQFF,TGTGCCAGCAGCCAACGCGGGGGACGGGCGAGCTCCTACAATGAGCAGTTCTTC
NA,NA,TRBJ1-6,TRBV19,CASHDWVGNSPLHF,TGTGCCAGCCATGATTGGGTCGGGAATTCACCCCTCCACTTT
NA,NA,TRBJ1-2,TRBV29-1,CSVGRGKRQGYTF,TGCAGCGTTGGGAGAGGGAAGAGACAGGGCTACACCTTC
few,TRBD2,TRBJ2-5,TRBV28,CAALSGSAQETQYF,TGTGCCGCCCTTAGCGGGAGTGCCCAAGAGACCCAGTACTTC
many,TRBD2,TRBJ2-5,TRBV7-2,CASSLAGAGVWETQYF,TGTGCCAGCAGCTTAGCGGGAGCGGGAGTTTGGGAGACCCAGTACTTC
few,NA,TRBJ2-7,TRBV7-9,CASTSRSSYEQYF,TGTGCCAGCACATCACGGAGCTCCTACGAGCAGTACTTC
few,NA,TRBJ2-2,TRBV6-2/TRBV6-3,CASSNGQPLNTGELFF,TGTGCCAGCAGTAACGGACAGCCGCTCAACACCGGGGAGCTGTTTTTT
NA,NA,TRBJ2-7,TRBV20-1,CSATPTGPSYEQYF,TGCAGTGCTACTCCCACAGGTCCTTCCTACGAGCAGTACTTC
NA,NA,TRBJ2-3,TRBV7-8,CASSLALTSTDTQYF,TGTGCCAGCAGCTTAGCGTTGACTAGCACAGATACGCAGTATTTT
once,NA,TRBJ2-7,TRBV20-1,CSARESGINEQYF,TGCAGTGCTAGAGAATCAGGGATCAACGAGCAGTACTTC
NA,TRBD1,TRBJ2-6,TRBV6-2/TRBV6-3,CASSEATGGAGANVLTF,TGTGCCAGCAGCGAAGCGACAGGGGGCGCTGGGGCCAACGTCCTGACTTTC
NA,NA,TRBJ1-4,TRBV7-8,CASSLWGMDATNEKLFF,TGTGCCAGCAGCTTGTGGGGCATGGATGCAACTAATGAAAAACTGTTTTTT
few,NA,TRBJ2-6,TRBV6-6,CASSYSRNSGANVLTF,TGTGCCAGCAGTTACTCTAGGAACTCTGGGGCCAACGTCCTGACTTTC
NA,NA,TRBJ2-5,TRBV11-3,CASSSTSVQETQYF,TGTGCCAGCAGCTCTACAAGCGTCCAAGAGACCCAGTACTTC
NA,TRBD2,TRBJ2-7,TRBV4-3,CASSPSAGSYEQYF,TGCGCCAGCAGCCCTTCAGCGGGGAGCTACGAGCAGTACTTC
NA,NA,TRBJ1-2,TRBV7-2,CASSSSNRYGYTF,TGTGCCAGCAGCTCGAGTAACCGTTATGGCTACACCTTC
NA,NA,TRBJ2-3,TRBV19,CASRPGTRDTDTQYF,TGTGCCAGTAGGCCGGGAACCAGGGACACAGATACGCAGTATTTT
many,NA,TRBJ2-1,TRBV7-2,CASSSPTPSWSYNEQFF,TGTGCCAGCAGCTCCCCGACCCCTAGCTGGTCCTACAATGAGCAGTTCTTC
NA,NA,TRBJ1-4,TRBV5-6,CASSLEQGIMGEKLFF,TGTGCCAGCAGCTTGGAGCAGGGAATTATGGGTGAAAAACTGTTTTTT
NA,NA,TRBJ2-5,TRBV15,CATSRAPWETQYF,TGTGCCACCAGCAGAGCCCCGTGGGAGACCCAGTACTTC
NA,NA,TRBJ2-1,TRBV24-1,CATSGKGLSFF,TGTGCCACCAGTGGGAAGGGTCTCTCTTTCTTC
few,TRBD2,TRBJ2-5,TRBV6-5,CASSYKGLAGVQETQYF,TGTGCCAGCAGTTATAAGGGACTAGCGGGAGTTCAGGAGACCCAGTACTTC
few,NA,TRBJ2-4,TRBV7-2,CASSPSGGVGIQYF,TGTGCCAGCAGCCCCAGCGGCGGAGTGGGCATTCAGTACTTC
NA,TRBD2,TRBJ2-1,TRBV20-1,CSASMTSGKYNEQFF,TGCAGTGCTTCGATGACTAGCGGAAAATACAATGAGCAGTTCTTC
NA,TRBD2,TRBJ2-3,TRBV7-9,CASSLDSGRTDTQYF,TGTGCCAGCAGCTTAGACAGCGGGAGAACAGATACGCAGTATTTT
few,NA,TRBJ1-6,TRBV19,CASRGVVGSPLHF,TGTGCCAGTAGGGGGGTAGTCGGGTCACCCCTCCACTTT
few,NA,TRBJ2-1,TRBV28,CASSPSGGVDAKNEQFF,TGTGCCAGCAGCCCGAGTGGGGGAGTCGATGCAAAAAATGAGCAGTTCTTC